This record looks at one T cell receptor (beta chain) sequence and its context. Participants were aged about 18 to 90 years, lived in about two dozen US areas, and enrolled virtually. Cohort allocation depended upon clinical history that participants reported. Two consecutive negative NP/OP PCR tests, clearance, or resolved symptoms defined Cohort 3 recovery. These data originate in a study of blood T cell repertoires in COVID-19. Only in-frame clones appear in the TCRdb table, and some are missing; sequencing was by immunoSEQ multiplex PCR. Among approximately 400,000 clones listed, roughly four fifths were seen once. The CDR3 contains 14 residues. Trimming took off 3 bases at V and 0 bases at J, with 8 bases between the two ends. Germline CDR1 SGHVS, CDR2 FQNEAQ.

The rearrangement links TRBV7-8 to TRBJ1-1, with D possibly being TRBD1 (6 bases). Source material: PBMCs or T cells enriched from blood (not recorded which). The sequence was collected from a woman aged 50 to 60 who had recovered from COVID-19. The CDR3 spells CASSLGTLNTEAFF. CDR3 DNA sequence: TGTGCCAGCAGCTTGGGGACACTGAACACTGAAGCTTTCTTT.